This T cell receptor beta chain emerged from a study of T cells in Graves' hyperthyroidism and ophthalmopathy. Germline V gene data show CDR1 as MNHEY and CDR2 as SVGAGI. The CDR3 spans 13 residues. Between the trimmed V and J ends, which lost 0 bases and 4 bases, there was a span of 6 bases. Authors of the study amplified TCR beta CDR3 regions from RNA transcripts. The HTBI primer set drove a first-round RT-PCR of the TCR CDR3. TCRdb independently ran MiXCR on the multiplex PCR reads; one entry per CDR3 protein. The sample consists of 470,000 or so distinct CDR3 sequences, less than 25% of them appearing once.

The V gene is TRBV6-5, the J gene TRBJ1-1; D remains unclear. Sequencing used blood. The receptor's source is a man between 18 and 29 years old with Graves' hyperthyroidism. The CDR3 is CASSYSTSTEAFF. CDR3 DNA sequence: TGTGCCAGCAGTTACTCGACGAGCACTGAAGCTTTCTTT.